This T cell receptor (beta chain) is from a study of regulatory T cells in long-lasting Graves disease. The wider study: Persistent cases took antithyroid drugs over 5 years and stayed TSH receptor antibody positive.

Specified time point: persistent/refractory GD, antithyroid drugs over 5 years with positive TRAb. PBMC-extracted RNA yielded the TCR library. There are a few counts of this clonotype. The junction does not match germline at one end; this may be a read error. CDR1 is LNHNV and CDR2 is YYDKDF in the germline V gene (reference sequence). This CDR3 is 15 amino acids long. TCR beta libraries were built with iRepertoire HTBI primers and Arm-PCR of CDR3 regions. TCRdb reprocessed the multiplex PCR reads via MiXCR and lists one record per CDR3 protein. The sample lists 650,000 to 700,000 distinct CDR3 sequences; about 32% were seen once.

The source of this sequence is a female donor with Graves disease. The sample here was peripheral blood mononuclear cells (PBMCs), taken when the disease was refractory, from a patient treated with antithyroid drugs. The genes are TRBV15 and TRBJ1-6; D is possibly TRBD1 (5 bases). The CDR3 bases are TGTGCCACCAGCAGAGAGGGGCTACTTGGCACTGAGGCTCTCTTT. It translates to CATSREGLLGTEALF. Using reference TRBV15 and TRBJ1-6 for the parts outside the CDR3, the full variable domain is DAMVIQNPRYQVTQFGKPVTLSCSQTLNHNVMYWYQQKSSQAPKLLFHYYDKDFNNEADTPDNFQSRRPNTSFCFLDIRSPGLGDTAMYLCATSREGLLGTEALFGNGTRLTVT.